The clone carrying this T cell receptor (beta chain) was detected once. The antigen is unknown. The CDR3 is 13 residues long. CDR1 is SQVTM and CDR2 is ANQGSEA in the germline V gene. Trimming removed 6 bases at V and 3 bases at J, with 12 bases between. Profiling relied on immunoSEQ multiplex PCR, and the TCRdb table lists in-frame clones only, not all of them. The repertoire holds about 220,000 clones, around 80% seen once, with more than 13% in the top ten. While the first cohort had fewer than 850 subjects, the donors belonged to the separate validation cohort of more than 95 subjects. The entry originates in a study of cytomegalovirus exposure and HLA in healthy donors. Study observations and caveats: Both high specificity and high sensitivity reportedly marked the classifier's diagnosis of cytomegalovirus status.

V is TRBV29-1 and J is TRBJ1-3, with a possible D match to TRBD1 (6 bases). The origin of this receptor is a woman in her thirties in good health and CMV-seropositive. The sequencing sample was made of PBMCs. The CDR3 sequence is CSVGQSNGNTIYF. CDR3 DNA: TGCAGCGTCGGACAGTCTAATGGAAACACCATATATTTT.